Presented here are 4 T cell receptor beta chains from one specimen sequenced in a study of post-analysis software for immune sequencing data (dated by TCRdb to the mid-2010s). Beyond this particular receptor, the publication reports: Significantly higher frequencies in patients than in controls were found for roughly five TRBV segments, including TRBV5-6, TRBV5-1 and TRBV20-1.

The antigens of these receptors remain unknown. The method behind the library was PCR. The instrument was an Illumina HiSeq 2500. To reduce PCR and sequencing biases, unique molecular identifiers were built into the TCR beta cDNA libraries. TCRdb reran the public reads through fastp at Q25 and MiXCR, keeping productive beta chains. Entries that share a CDR3 protein sequence are merged under the most common genes and DNA. Within this sample are around 400,000 distinct CDR3 sequences, with approximately 39% of them counted one time only. About 8% of the sample rests with the top ten. Material: blood. These TCRs come from a girl aged 2-10 years with multiple sclerosis.

The J gene is TRBJ2-3, the V gene TRBV20-1; no reliable D call. The germline CDR1 and CDR2 sequences are DFQATT and SNEGSKA (reference sequence). Trimming left V 0 bases short and J 0 bases short, with 19 bases between. This CDR3 has 18 residues. The CDR3 is CSARDLEIWPDSTDTQYF. DNA of the CDR3: TGCAGTGCTAGAGATCTTGAGATTTGGCCTGATAGCACAGATACGCAGTATTTT.

The chain has TRBV7-9 and TRBJ2-1; 7 bases line up with TRBD1. The CDR3 consists of 16 residues. The V gene's germline CDR1 is SEHNR and CDR2 FQNEAQ (reference sequence). The junction had 13 bases not matched to a gene; V was cut back by 4 bases and J by 7 bases. The CDR3 loop is CASSSIFTGAPNEQFF. CDR3 nucleotides: TGTGCCAGCAGCTCTATTTTTACAGGGGCTCCTAATGAGCAGTTCTTC.

Only a few counts were recorded for this clonotype. This chain links TRBV28 with TRBJ2-7; tentatively, D is TRBD1 (6 bases). This CDR3 has 15 residues. Germline V gene sequence: CDR1 MDHEN, CDR2 SYDVKM. With 6 bases removed from V and 0 bases from J, the gap between germline ends came to 15 bases. CDR3 sequence (DNA): TGTGCCAGCAGGTCCCATGGGGGCCCCTCCTACGAGCAGTACTTC. Protein: CASRSHGGPSYEQYF.

The rearrangement links TRBV9 to TRBJ2-1; 12 bases match TRBD2. The V gene end was trimmed by 0 bases and the J gene end by 6 bases; junction bases not matched to a gene: 1. The germline V gene has CDR1 SGDLS and CDR2 YYNGEE. The CDR3 runs to 15 residues. This chain's CDR3 is CASSVASGRANEQFF. The CDR3 DNA reads as TGTGCCAGCAGCGTAGCTAGCGGGAGGGCCAATGAGCAGTTCTTC.